The 15 T cell receptor beta chains presented below share a single source sample, sequenced in a study of identifying expanded T cells in peripheral blood. Clones were read by immunoSEQ multiplex PCR, and TCRdb kept only the in-frame ones, dropping some. The sample yields tens of thousands of clones, approximately 90% seen once. Material for sequencing was blood. Source of these receptors: a person between 18 and 75 years old in good health.

The sample holds a few counts of this clone. V is TRBV6-6 and J is TRBJ2-7; 7 bases map to TRBD2. The V and J ends lost 6 bases and 2 bases, in that order; junction bases with no gene match: 10. The V gene's germline CDR1 is MNHNY and CDR2 SVGAGI (reference sequence). The CDR3 covers 15 residues. Written as DNA, the CDR3 is TGTGCCAGCAGCCCGGGGGGACGGCAAGCCTACGAGCAGTACTTC. It yields the protein CASSPGGRQAYEQYF.

V is TRBV7-3 and J is TRBJ2-1; 10 nucleotides line up with TRBD2. Germline CDR1 SGHTA, CDR2 FQGTGA. V lost 5 bases to trimming and J lost 3 bases; unmatched junction nucleotides: 4. The CDR3 has 15 amino acids. CDR3 amino acids: CASSLAGAGYNEQFF. CDR3 sequence (DNA): TGTGCCAGCAGCCTAGCGGGAGCGGGCTACAATGAGCAGTTCTTC. Filled out from reference TRBV7-3 and TRBJ2-1, the complete variable domain reads GAGVSQTPSNKVTEKGKYVELRCDPISGHTALYWYRQSLGQGPEFLIYFQGTGAADDSGLPNDRFFAVRPEGSVSTLKIQRTERGDSAVYLCASSLAGAGYNEQFFGPGTRLTVL.

CDR3 region: CATSRVLAAEQYF. CDR3 DNA: TGTGCCACCAGCAGAGTACTAGCGGCCGAGCAGTACTTC. The rearrangement uses TRBV15 and TRBJ2-7; 8 bases map to TRBD2. The CDR3 consists of 13 residues. Germline V gene lookup returns CDR1 LNHNV and CDR2 YYDKDF (reference sequence). Trimming removed 1 base from V and 6 bases from J; junction bases left unmatched: 2.

CDR3 bases: TGCGCCAGCAGCCAAGAAGCTGCTCCAAGAGGGCGGTCCGGGGAGCTGTTTTTT. Residues: CASSQEAAPRGRSGELFF. This chain uses TRBV4-1 with TRBJ2-2; perhaps TRBD2 as D (5 bases). Germline V lookup: CDR1 MGHRA, CDR2 YSYEKL. V was shortened by 0 bases and J by 6 bases, with 20 bases between the two germline ends. The CDR3 length is 18 residues.

V usage is TRBV6-5 and J usage is TRBJ2-7, with 9 bases that match TRBD2. The CDR3 is 15 residues long. With 4 bases clipped from V and 0 bases from J, the junction kept 4 bases outside the gene matches. The germline gives CDR1 MNHEY, CDR2 SVGAGI. The CDR3 is CASSLAGDGSYEQYF. The CDR3 nucleotides are TGTGCCAGCAGTTTAGCGGGAGATGGCTCCTACGAGCAGTACTTC.

This chain's CDR3 is CASSSYSYEQYF. The CDR3 DNA reads TGTGCCAGCAGCTCTTACAGCTACGAGCAGTACTTC. V is TRBV11-2 and J is TRBJ2-5; D remains unclear. With the DNA end fitting TRBJ2-7 better, the J assignment may be wrong. CDR3 length equals 12 residues. The V gene's germline CDR1 is SGHAT and CDR2 FQNNGV.

This sequence joins TRBV27 and TRBJ1-5; D unresolved. CDR1 is MNHEY and CDR2 is SMNVEV in the germline V gene (reference sequence). V lost 0 bases, J lost 3 bases, and 12 bases lay in between. This CDR3 region has 16 residues. The CDR3 bases are TGTGCCAGCAGTTTATCATCCGACGGCATCAATCAGCCCCAGCATTTT. Translation gives CASSLSSDGINQPQHF.

The V gene is TRBV7-3, the J gene TRBJ2-7, with D unresolved. V gave up 1 base and J gave up 4 bases, with 8 bases separating them. Germline V gene lookup returns CDR1 SGHTA and CDR2 FQGTGA. CDR3 length: 13 amino acids. DNA of the CDR3: TGTGCCAGCAGCTTAAGTCAGGAGTACGAGCAGTACTTC. The encoded protein is CASSLSQEYEQYF. Using reference TRBV7-3 and TRBJ2-7 for the parts outside the CDR3, the full variable domain is GAGVSQTPSNKVTEKGKYVELRCDPISGHTALYWYRQSLGQGPEFLIYFQGTGAADDSGLPNDRFFAVRPEGSVSTLKIQRTERGDSAVYLCASSLSQEYEQYFGPGTRLTVT.

The chain uses TRBV30 and TRBJ1-4; possible D gene TRBD1, 5 bases. Trimming removed 3 bases at V and 0 bases at J, with 8 bases between. Germline CDR1 reads GTSNPN; CDR2 reads SVGIG (reference sequence). The CDR3 loop spans 14 amino acids. DNA for the CDR3: TGTGCCTGGAGGACAGTTGCAACTAATGAAAAACTGTTTTTT. It translates to CAWRTVATNEKLFF. Variable domain in full (rest from reference TRBV30 and TRBJ1-4): SQTIHQWPATLVQPVGSPLSLECTVEGTSNPNLYWYRQAAGRGLQLLFYSVGIGQISSEVPQNLSASRPQDRQFILSSKKLLLSDSGFYLCAWRTVATNEKLFFGSGTQLSVL.

The chain uses TRBV2 and TRBJ2-7; no clear D gene. The V end was cut by 8 bases, the J end by 10 bases, with 18 bases between. Germline assignment: CDR1 SNHLY and CDR2 FYNNEI. The CDR3 is made up of 12 amino acids. For the CDR3, the DNA is TGTGCCAGCCTCCCAAGAGAGGCAGTCCAGTACTTC. Residues: CASLPREAVQYF.

The rearrangement links TRBV27 to TRBJ1-2; 9 positions match TRBD1. Per the germline V gene, CDR1 is MNHEY and CDR2 is SMNVEV (reference sequence). The CDR3 length is 16 residues. The V gene end was trimmed by 4 bases and the J gene end by 0 bases; junction bases not matched to a gene: 6. The CDR3 sequence: CASSSGQGSSNYGYTF. The CDR3 region has the DNA TGTGCCAGCAGTTCCGGACAGGGGTCTTCTAACTATGGCTACACCTTC.

This clone was counted between two and nine times. This chain uses TRBV6-4 with TRBJ2-3; the D gene is possibly TRBD2 (6 bases). The germline V gene encodes CDR1 MRHNA and CDR2 SNTAGT. The ends were cut back, 3 bases at V and 0 bases at J, with 10 bases in the middle. The CDR3 totals 15 residues. CDR3 in amino acids: CASSESGGSTDTQYF. DNA for the CDR3: TGTGCCAGCAGTGAGTCCGGGGGAAGCACAGATACGCAGTATTTT.

The rearrangement joins TRBV5-4 to TRBJ2-7; D gene uncertain. Per the germline V gene, CDR1 is SGHNT and CDR2 is YYREEE (reference sequence). This CDR3 contains 15 residues. Deletions cut 4 bases from V and 2 bases from J, with 16 bases between. As DNA, the CDR3 is TGTGCCAGCAGCCAAGAAATCGGTCTGACCTACGAGCAGTACTTC. This gives the protein CASSQEIGLTYEQYF.

J is TRBJ2-1 and V is TRBV27, with TRBD2 matching 11 bases. The CDR3 covers 15 residues. V trimming: 3 bases; J trimming: 4 bases; junction bases outside the gene matches: 2. The germline V gene has CDR1 MNHEY and CDR2 SMNVEV (reference sequence). This CDR3 is CASSFGLAGYNEQFF. In DNA form, the CDR3 reads TGTGCCAGCAGTTTCGGACTAGCGGGTTACAATGAGCAGTTCTTC.

This clone appeared a few times. The chain recombines TRBV28 with TRBJ2-1; 11 bases line up with TRBD1. Germline values: CDR1 MDHEN, CDR2 SYDVKM. This CDR3 has 15 amino acids. With 8 bases clipped from V and 3 bases from J, the junction kept 6 bases outside the gene matches. CDR3 DNA: TGTGCCAGCGGGGGGGGACAGGGGGACTACAATGAGCAGTTCTTC. Translated: CASGGGQGDYNEQFF.